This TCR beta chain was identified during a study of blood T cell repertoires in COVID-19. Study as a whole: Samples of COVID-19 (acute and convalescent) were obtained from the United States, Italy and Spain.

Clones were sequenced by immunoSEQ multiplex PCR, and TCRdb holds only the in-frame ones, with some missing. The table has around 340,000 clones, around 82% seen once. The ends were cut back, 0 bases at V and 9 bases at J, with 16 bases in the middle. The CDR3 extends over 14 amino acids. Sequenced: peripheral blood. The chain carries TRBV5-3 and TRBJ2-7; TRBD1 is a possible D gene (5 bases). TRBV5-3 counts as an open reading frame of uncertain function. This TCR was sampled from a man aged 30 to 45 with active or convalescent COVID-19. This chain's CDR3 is CARSLEQAVYTQYF. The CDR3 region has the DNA TGTGCCAGAAGCTTGGAACAGGCGGTGTATACGCAGTACTTC.